The TCR beta chain under discussion was sequenced for a study of blood T cell repertoires in COVID-19. The germline V gene encodes CDR1 MNHEY and CDR2 SMNVEV (reference sequence). V dropped 3 bases and J dropped 9 bases, with 14 bases sitting between them. The CDR3 covers 13 residues. Authors' analysis steps: Researchers report that nucleated cell counts were estimated from reference gene primer amplification. This table comes from immunoSEQ multiplex PCR, and its TCRdb copy is limited to in-frame clones, with some not included. The DNA gave D and trimming, while V, J and clone size come from that table. The sample holds 200,000 to 250,000 clones, around 83% seen once. This clone was seen just once.

The sequenced sample was peripheral blood. The chain couples TRBV27 to TRBJ2-5; tentative D call: TRBD2 (5 bases). The sequence was obtained from a human donor in a cohort sampled during active COVID-19. The DNA for the CDR3 is TGTGCCAGCAGTTTTCGGGTCGAGGGAGCCCAGTACTTC. This codes for CASSFRVEGAQYF.